This T cell receptor beta chain emerged from a study of cytomegalovirus exposure and HLA in healthy donors. Looking at the study overall: Counted in an early data release were roughly 81 million unique TCRs from HLA-typed donors.

The CDR3 totals 12 residues. V was cut by 6 bases and J by 4 bases, with 10 bases left in between. CDR1 is MNHEY, CDR2 SMNVEV, per germline (reference sequence). This clone was seen only a few times. It was with 60 Vbeta and 13 Jbeta primers that the PCR ran. Assay: immunoSEQ multiplex PCR; the TCRdb copy retains only in-frame clones and omits some. The table lists around 250,000 clones, about 81% of them singletons. Sequenced material: PBMCs. This TCR was sampled from a woman in her sixties or seventies in good health and CMV-seropositive. This chain joins TRBV27 and TRBJ2-7; D is unresolved. CDR3 nucleotide sequence: TGTGCCAGCAGATCGTTTCTGTACGAGCAGTACTTC. It specifies CASRSFLYEQYF.